Listed below are T cell receptor beta chains from one sample, sequenced in a study of cytomegalovirus exposure and HLA in healthy donors. The data were produced by immunoSEQ multiplex PCR, yet TCRdb's version contains in-frame clones alone and is incomplete. Here the sample spans roughly 140,000 clones, 70% to 90% being singletons. The sequencing input was PBMCs. These receptors were taken from a woman aged 18-30 years in good health and CMV-seropositive. Each CDR3 is given with its conserved first and last residue. Each record gives: V gene, CDR3 protein.

TRBV11-3 | CASSWDSYSPLHF
TRBV28 | CASSAPSGGNHEQYF
TRBV27 | CASSGGGRATDTQYF
TRBV30 | CAWKTGGNYGYTF
TRBV28 | CASSQGILTGANVLTF
TRBV5-1 | CASRETGDSNQPQHF
TRBV27 | CASSTATENSPLHF
TRBV4-3 | CASSQGVAGAADTQYF
TRBV5-1 | CASSLRQGAYEQYF
TRBV4-3 | CASSQSRGRHEQYF
TRBV7-6 | CASSLRTEQTGELFF
TRBV5-6 | CASSPWTRGSGINEQFF
TRBV6-5 | CASSYKSGSSYEQYF
TRBV5-1 | CASSLSLAGTDTQYF
TRBV5-4 | CASSFGLAGVGDNEQFF
TRBV28 | CASGRSPGGRGNTIYF
TRBV2 | CASSILAGRLTGELFF
TRBV19 | CASTSDGLRSNQPQHF
TRBV6-5 | CASSLVKHTEAFF
TRBV19 | CASSIAWGTYEQYF
TRBV5-1 | CASSPEGNRNYGYTF
TRBV7-9 | CASSLLAGVLEQYF
TRBV15 | CATAIDRNNYNEQFF
TRBV7-2 | CASRTRVSYGYTF
TRBV13 | CASSSRLAGEQYF
TRBV2 | CASSDLEVQPQHF
TRBV5-5 | CASSFFAAGGGETQYF
TRBV29-1 | CSVEGNPSSGNTIYF
TRBV4-1 | CASSHNPADSTPYEQYF
TRBV5-1 | CASRMGHGQVNTEAFF
TRBV30 | CACRDNNYNEQFF
TRBV19 | CASEASGGNTGELFF
TRBV28 | CASSPYPGTSGSVTDTQYF
TRBV5-1 | CASSSDWSSYNSPLHF
TRBV5-4 | CASSLEVTVTDTQYF
TRBV7-7 | CASSSGPGGEAFF
TRBV30 | CAWPGTGKMGGYTF
TRBV2 | CASRDLSSGNTIYF
TRBV29-1 | CSVGKGVMNTEAFF
TRBV7-2 | CASSLTSGGTYEQYF
TRBV5-1 | CASSGTGRYGYTF
TRBV28 | CASSPRGEANQPQHF
TRBV27 | CASSRDRRMNAYEQYF
TRBV9 | CASSVGGQGGSPLHF
TRBV2 | CASRNDNNAGELFF
TRBV28 | CASTTGGAYEQYF
TRBV29-1 | CSVTPRTGTDTQYF
TRBV5-1 | CASSLSPGGVHEQYF
TRBV28 | CASSAGFLANYGYTF
TRBV18 | CASSPPNGDEGDEQYF
TRBV19 | CASSPTRLNEKLFF
TRBV19 | CASSTGTTYQPQHF
TRBV11-3 | CASSFGTPYNEQFF
TRBV5-1 | CASSLGAGMNTEAFF
TRBV9 | CASSASVARSSYEQYF
TRBV10-3 | CAISELQGQNTEAFF
TRBV9 | CASSWTGTSGNEQFF
TRBV6-1 | CASSENDNGNQPQHF